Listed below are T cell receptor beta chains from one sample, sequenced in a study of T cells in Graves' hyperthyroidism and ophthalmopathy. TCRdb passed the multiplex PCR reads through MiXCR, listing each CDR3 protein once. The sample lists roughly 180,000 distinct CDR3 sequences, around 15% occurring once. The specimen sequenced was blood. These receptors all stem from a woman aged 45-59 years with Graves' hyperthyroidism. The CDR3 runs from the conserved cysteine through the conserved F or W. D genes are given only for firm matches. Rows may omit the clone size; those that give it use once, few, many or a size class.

cdr3_nt: TGTGCCAGCAGCTCCGACACAGTTGCAACTAATGAAAAACTGTTTTTT
cdr3_aa: CASSSDTVATNEKLFF
d_call: NA
j_call: TRBJ1-4
v_call: TRBV7-9
clone_size: many

cdr3_nt: TGCGCCAGCAGCCCCTCGCCGGGAAGAATCCCACACGATACGCAGTATTTT
cdr3_aa: CASSPSPGRIPHDTQYF
d_call: NA
j_call: TRBJ2-3
v_call: TRBV4-1
clone_size: few

cdr3_nt: TGTGCCAGCTCACCCGACAGGTCAAATTCACCCCTCCACTTT
cdr3_aa: CASSPDRSNSPLHF
d_call: NA
j_call: TRBJ1-6
v_call: TRBV18
clone_size: NA

cdr3_nt: TGTGCCAGCAACTTAAGCAATCAGCCCCAGCATTTT
cdr3_aa: CASNLSNQPQHF
d_call: NA
j_call: TRBJ1-5
v_call: TRBV6-2/TRBV6-3
clone_size: NA

cdr3_nt: TGCGCCAGCAGCTATGGGGATCCTTATGGCTACACCTTC
cdr3_aa: CASSYGDPYGYTF
d_call: NA
j_call: TRBJ1-2
v_call: TRBV5-1
clone_size: many

cdr3_nt: TGTGCCACCGACGGGAGGGGCCCCGGGGAGCTGTTTTTT
cdr3_aa: CATDGRGPGELFF
d_call: TRBD2
j_call: TRBJ2-2
v_call: TRBV12-3/TRBV12-4
clone_size: NA

cdr3_nt: TGTGCCAGCAGTCAACAGGGCGCGGGCACTGAAGCTTTCTTT
cdr3_aa: CASSQQGAGTEAFF
d_call: NA
j_call: TRBJ1-1
v_call: TRBV2
clone_size: many

cdr3_nt: TGTGCCAGCAGATCCCCCAGGGCAACACAGAACACTGAAGCTTTCTTT
cdr3_aa: CASRSPRATQNTEAFF
d_call: NA
j_call: TRBJ1-1
v_call: TRBV28
clone_size: many

cdr3_nt: TGTGCCAGCAGTCCATCGCAGCTCTCCGTCTACACCTTC
cdr3_aa: CASSPSQLSVYTF
d_call: NA
j_call: TRBJ1-2
v_call: TRBV12-3/TRBV12-4
clone_size: many

cdr3_nt: TGTGCCAGCCAGCCCGACAGGGTCAAAACTGAAGCTTTCTTT
cdr3_aa: CASQPDRVKTEAFF
d_call: TRBD1
j_call: TRBJ1-1
v_call: TRBV6-2/TRBV6-3
clone_size: many

cdr3_nt: TGCAGTGCCTCGCCCCCCAGGGGAAGTGACACTGAAGCTTTCTTT
cdr3_aa: CSASPPRGSDTEAFF
d_call: NA
j_call: TRBJ1-1
v_call: TRBV20-1
clone_size: many

cdr3_nt: TGTGCCAGCACCCAGGCGGTGGGACAGTTTGGAGAGCAGTACTTC
cdr3_aa: CASTQAVGQFGEQYF
d_call: TRBD1
j_call: TRBJ2-7
v_call: TRBV7-9
clone_size: many

cdr3_nt: TGTGCCAGCAGCCTTAGCCGCTCCTTTACAGGGTGGGGGTTGGACACTGAAGCTTTCTTT
cdr3_aa: CASSLSRSFTGWGLDTEAFF
d_call: NA
j_call: TRBJ1-1
v_call: TRBV13
clone_size: few

cdr3_nt: TGTGCCAGCAGTTCGTACCCCGGGACAGGGACAGATACGCAGTATTTT
cdr3_aa: CASSSYPGTGTDTQYF
d_call: TRBD1
j_call: TRBJ2-3
v_call: TRBV12-3/TRBV12-4
clone_size: many

cdr3_nt: TGCAGCCCCCTGCTAACGAGAAACAATGAGCAGTTCTTC
cdr3_aa: CSPLLTRNNEQFF
d_call: NA
j_call: TRBJ2-1
v_call: TRBV29-1
clone_size: many

cdr3_nt: TGTGCCAGCAGCCGACAGGGGACTAGCGGGGGGCACACAGATACGCAGTATTTT
cdr3_aa: CASSRQGTSGGHTDTQYF
d_call: TRBD2
j_call: TRBJ2-3
v_call: TRBV3-1
clone_size: many

cdr3_nt: TGTGCCAGCTCACCTGAGGTGAGGCTCACTGAAGCTTTCTTT
cdr3_aa: CASSPEVRLTEAFF
d_call: NA
j_call: TRBJ1-1
v_call: TRBV18
clone_size: many

cdr3_nt: TGTGCCAGCAGTGTCCTCTATGGGGCCGAAAAACTGTTTTTT
cdr3_aa: CASSVLYGAEKLFF
d_call: NA
j_call: TRBJ1-4
v_call: TRBV6-1
clone_size: many

cdr3_nt: TGTGCCAGTCATGCCAGCGGGGAATACAATGAGCAGTTCTTC
cdr3_aa: CASHASGEYNEQFF
d_call: TRBD2
j_call: TRBJ2-1
v_call: TRBV6-8
clone_size: NA

cdr3_nt: TGTGCCAGCAGCCCACCGGGGGGGGCCGGGAATGAGCAGTTCTTC
cdr3_aa: CASSPPGGAGNEQFF
d_call: TRBD2
j_call: TRBJ2-1
v_call: TRBV7-3
clone_size: many

cdr3_nt: TGCAGTGCTCCCCCTTTCAAGGGATGGGGCTACACCTTC
cdr3_aa: CSAPPFKGWGYTF
d_call: NA
j_call: TRBJ1-2
v_call: TRBV20-1
clone_size: many

cdr3_nt: TGTGCCAGTAGTTTCAACACAGATACGCAGTATTTT
cdr3_aa: CASSFNTDTQYF
d_call: NA
j_call: TRBJ2-3
v_call: TRBV19
clone_size: few

cdr3_nt: TGCAGTGCTAGACCGATACAGGAAAACTCTGGAAACACCATATATTTT
cdr3_aa: CSARPIQENSGNTIYF
d_call: NA
j_call: TRBJ1-3
v_call: TRBV20-1
clone_size: NA

cdr3_nt: TGTGCCAGCAGAGGGACAGGAAGCTCCTACGAGCAGTACTTC
cdr3_aa: CASRGTGSSYEQYF
d_call: TRBD1
j_call: TRBJ2-7
v_call: TRBV2
clone_size: many

cdr3_nt: TGTGCCAGCGCGCTTAGCATGGGACAGGGATACGAGCAGTACTTC
cdr3_aa: CASALSMGQGYEQYF
d_call: TRBD1
j_call: TRBJ2-7
v_call: TRBV6-2/TRBV6-3
clone_size: once

cdr3_nt: TGTGCCAGCACCCACCGGGACAGGGGCGTTTACGAGCAGTACTTC
cdr3_aa: CASTHRDRGVYEQYF
d_call: TRBD1
j_call: TRBJ2-7
v_call: TRBV11-2
clone_size: NA

cdr3_nt: TGTGCCAGCAGCTTTGGGACAAACTCCTACGAGCAGTACTTC
cdr3_aa: CASSFGTNSYEQYF
d_call: NA
j_call: TRBJ2-7
v_call: TRBV5-4
clone_size: few

cdr3_nt: TGCGCCAGCAGCCAAGACCTGTACGGCGAGCAGTACTTC
cdr3_aa: CASSQDLYGEQYF
d_call: NA
j_call: TRBJ2-7
v_call: TRBV4-1
clone_size: few

cdr3_nt: TGTGCCAGCAATCCCGGGACAGGGGGCTCGAAAACTGGAAACACCATATATTTT
cdr3_aa: CASNPGTGGSKTGNTIYF
d_call: TRBD1
j_call: TRBJ1-3
v_call: TRBV12-3/TRBV12-4
clone_size: many

cdr3_nt: TGTGCCAGCAGTAGGACACGAAATGGCTACACCTTC
cdr3_aa: CASSRTRNGYTF
d_call: NA
j_call: TRBJ1-2
v_call: TRBV28
clone_size: many

cdr3_nt: TGTGCCAGCAGGAAAGACGACGGAACCAACTATGGCTACACCTTC
cdr3_aa: CASRKDDGTNYGYTF
d_call: NA
j_call: TRBJ1-2
v_call: TRBV12-3/TRBV12-4
clone_size: many

cdr3_nt: TGCGCCAGCAGCCAAGGGGGACAGGGAGCCTACGAGCAGTACTTC
cdr3_aa: CASSQGGQGAYEQYF
d_call: TRBD1
j_call: TRBJ2-7
v_call: TRBV4-1
clone_size: many

cdr3_nt: TGTGCCATCAGTGATCGTGGGGGGGCCAGAGATACGCAGTATTTT
cdr3_aa: CAISDRGGARDTQYF
d_call: NA
j_call: TRBJ2-3
v_call: TRBV10-3
clone_size: many

cdr3_nt: TGTGCCAGCAGTATACAGGGACCCAATGGCTACACCTTC
cdr3_aa: CASSIQGPNGYTF
d_call: NA
j_call: TRBJ1-2
v_call: TRBV28
clone_size: many

cdr3_nt: TGTGCCAGCAGCGTAGGATGGGATCAGCCCCAGCATTTT
cdr3_aa: CASSVGWDQPQHF
d_call: NA
j_call: TRBJ1-5
v_call: TRBV9
clone_size: many

cdr3_nt: TGTGCCAGCAGTTTGACGGAGAGCTCCTACGAGCAGTACTTC
cdr3_aa: CASSLTESSYEQYF
d_call: NA
j_call: TRBJ2-7
v_call: TRBV27
clone_size: many

cdr3_nt: TGTGCCAGCAGTACGTCCCACTTGCGGACTGAAGCTTTCTTT
cdr3_aa: CASSTSHLRTEAFF
d_call: NA
j_call: TRBJ1-1
v_call: TRBV2
clone_size: NA

cdr3_nt: TGCGCCAGCAGACCGGGACAGGGGGGGTTCACTGAAGCTTTCTTT
cdr3_aa: CASRPGQGGFTEAFF
d_call: TRBD1
j_call: TRBJ1-1
v_call: TRBV5-1
clone_size: NA

cdr3_nt: TGTGCCAGCAGTTTAGTGTATCGCAGGGGTTCAGTCGCTGGAAACACCATATATTTT
cdr3_aa: CASSLVYRRGSVAGNTIYF
d_call: NA
j_call: TRBJ1-3
v_call: TRBV27
clone_size: many

cdr3_nt: TGCGCCAGCAGCTTGGAGGGACGCACAGATACGCGGTATTTT
cdr3_aa: CASSLEGRTDTRYF
d_call: NA
j_call: TRBJ2-3
v_call: TRBV5-1
clone_size: few

cdr3_nt: TGTGCCATCAGTGACCTACTTACCACTAGCGGGGGCCCTAATGAGCAGTTCTTC
cdr3_aa: CAISDLLTTSGGPNEQFF
d_call: TRBD2
j_call: TRBJ2-1
v_call: TRBV10-3
clone_size: many

cdr3_nt: TGTGCCAGCAGCGACCCGACAGGGATTTTGGACAATGAGCAGTTCTTC
cdr3_aa: CASSDPTGILDNEQFF
d_call: TRBD1
j_call: TRBJ2-1
v_call: TRBV9
clone_size: few

cdr3_nt: TGCGCCAGCAGCACGACAGGGCCCAAGCCTGAAGCTTTCTTT
cdr3_aa: CASSTTGPKPEAFF
d_call: TRBD1
j_call: TRBJ1-1
v_call: TRBV5-1
clone_size: many

cdr3_nt: TGCGCCAGCAGCCAAACAGGGGGGGGTTACACCGGGGAGCTGTTTTTT
cdr3_aa: CASSQTGGGYTGELFF
d_call: NA
j_call: TRBJ2-2
v_call: TRBV4-1
clone_size: NA

cdr3_nt: TGTGCCAGCTCACCTGGACAGGGGAATCAGCCCCAGCATTTT
cdr3_aa: CASSPGQGNQPQHF
d_call: TRBD1
j_call: TRBJ1-5
v_call: TRBV18
clone_size: many

cdr3_nt: TGCGCCAGCAGCCAAGCCACCACAGGGGTAGACACCATATATTTT
cdr3_aa: CASSQATTGVDTIYF
d_call: TRBD1
j_call: TRBJ1-3
v_call: TRBV4-1
clone_size: few